This TCR beta chain was documented in a study of blood T cell repertoires in COVID-19. Using immunoSEQ multiplex PCR, the repertoire was profiled, and TCRdb retains in-frame clones only, with some absent. The data show fewer than 250,000 clones, just over 85% seen once. This clone was seen more than once but under ten times. Sequencing was done on a sample of PBMCs or T cells enriched from blood (not recorded which). The source of this sequence is a woman in her forties or fifties with acute COVID-19.

CDR3: CASSRNQGTERSYEQYF. The CDR3 nucleotides are TGTGCCAGCTCACGAAACCAGGGGACAGAGAGGTCCTACGAGCAGTACTTC. The chain links TRBV18 to TRBJ2-7; TRBD1 matches 7 bases. J lost 1 base, V lost 4 bases, and 13 bases had no gene match. The CDR3 length is 17 residues. Germline CDR1 and CDR2: KGHSH and LQKENI.